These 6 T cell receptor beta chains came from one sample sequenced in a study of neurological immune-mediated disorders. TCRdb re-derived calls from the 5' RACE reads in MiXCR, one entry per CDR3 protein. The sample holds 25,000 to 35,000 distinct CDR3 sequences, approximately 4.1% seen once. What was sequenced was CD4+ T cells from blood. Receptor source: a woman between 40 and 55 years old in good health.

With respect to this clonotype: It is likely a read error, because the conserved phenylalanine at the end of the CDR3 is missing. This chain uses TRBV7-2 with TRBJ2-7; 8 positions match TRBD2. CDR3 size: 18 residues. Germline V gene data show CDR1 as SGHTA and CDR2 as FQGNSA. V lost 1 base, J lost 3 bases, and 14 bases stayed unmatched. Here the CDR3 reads CASSLVLWSGTSLYEQYY. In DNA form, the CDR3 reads TGTGCCAGCAGCTTAGTCCTTTGGTCCGGGACTAGTCTCTACGAGCAGTACTAC.

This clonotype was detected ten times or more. The CDR3 protein is CASSQRDIGNTIYF. CDR3 nucleotides: TGTGCCAGCAGCCAACGGGACATCGGAAACACCATATATTTT. The rearrangement joins TRBV3-1 to TRBJ1-3, with a weak D call TRBD1 (6 bases). The V gene lost 2 bases and the J gene lost 4 bases, with 9 bases spanning the gap. Germline CDR1 and CDR2: LGHDT and YNNKEL (reference sequence). This CDR3 region has 14 residues. Using reference TRBV3-1 and TRBJ1-3 for the parts outside the CDR3, the full variable domain is DTAVSQTPKYLVTQMGNDKSIKCEQNLGHDTMYWYKQDSKKFLKIMFSYNNKELIINETVPNRFSPKSPDKAHLNLHINSLELGDSAVYFCASSQRDIGNTIYFGEGSWLTVV.

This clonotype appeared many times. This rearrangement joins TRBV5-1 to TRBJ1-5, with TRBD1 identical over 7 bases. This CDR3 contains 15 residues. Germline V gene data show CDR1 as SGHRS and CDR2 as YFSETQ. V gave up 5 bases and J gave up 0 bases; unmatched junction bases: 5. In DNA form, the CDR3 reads TGCGCCAGCAGGCCCACAGGGGATAGCAATCAGCCCCAGCATTTT. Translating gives CASRPTGDSNQPQHF.

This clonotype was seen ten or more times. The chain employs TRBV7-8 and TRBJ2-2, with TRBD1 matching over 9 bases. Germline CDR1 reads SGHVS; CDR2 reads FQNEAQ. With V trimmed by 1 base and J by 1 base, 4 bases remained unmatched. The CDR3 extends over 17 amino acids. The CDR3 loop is CASSLGTGAGNTGELFF. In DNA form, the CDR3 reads TGTGCCAGCAGCTTAGGGACAGGGGCGGGGAACACCGGGGAGCTGTTTTTT.

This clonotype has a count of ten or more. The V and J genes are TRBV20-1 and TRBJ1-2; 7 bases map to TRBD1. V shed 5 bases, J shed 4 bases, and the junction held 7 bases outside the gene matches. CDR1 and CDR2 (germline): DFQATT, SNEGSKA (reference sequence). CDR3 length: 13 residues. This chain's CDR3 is CSAPQQGFYGYTF. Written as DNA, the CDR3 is TGCAGTGCTCCACAACAGGGGTTCTATGGCTACACCTTC.

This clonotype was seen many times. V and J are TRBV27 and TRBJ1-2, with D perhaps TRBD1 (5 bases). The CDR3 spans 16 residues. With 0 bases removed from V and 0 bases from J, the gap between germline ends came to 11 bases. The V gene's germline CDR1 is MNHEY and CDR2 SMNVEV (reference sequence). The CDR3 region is CASSLSGGAANYGYTF. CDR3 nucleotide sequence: TGTGCCAGCAGTTTATCAGGAGGGGCAGCTAACTATGGCTACACCTTC.